Presented here are 14 T cell receptor beta chains from one specimen sequenced in a study of blood T cell repertoires in COVID-19 (TCRdb year 2020). Library construction relied on the immunoSEQ multiplex PCR assay. Held by TCRdb, this immuneACCESS table contains in-frame sequences only and omits some clones. Under half of the omission traces to an unresolved V gene where checked; the cause of the rest is unknown. The sample contains under 150,000 clones, almost 85% of them found a single time. The ten largest make up approximately 1.5% of the sample. The sequenced sample was peripheral blood. These receptors all stem from a man aged 60 to 75 with acute or convalescent COVID-19.

The rearrangement joins TRBV10-1 to TRBJ2-2; 13 bases align to TRBD2. This CDR3 contains 18 residues. Germline CDR1 reads WNHNN; CDR2 reads SYGVQD (reference sequence). The J segment lost 2 bases and the V segment lost 6 bases, leaving 9 bases of the junction unmatched. The CDR3 bases are TGCGCCAGCAGGGAGAACCCGGGACTAGCGGGAAACACCGGGGAGCTGTTTTTT. Translation: CASRENPGLAGNTGELFF.

The CDR3 here is CASSLTSSGESKNIQYF. The CDR3 bases are TGTGCCAGCAGCTTAACATCCAGCGGTGAATCCAAAAACATTCAGTACTTC. The rearrangement uses TRBV7-9 and TRBJ2-4; a weak D match, TRBD2 (5 bases). Germline values: CDR1 SEHNR, CDR2 FQNEAQ (reference sequence). The CDR3 has 17 amino acids. V was pared by 2 bases and J by 2 bases, with 16 bases between.

CDR3 residues: CASSAGLPLKGETQYF. CDR3 coding DNA: TGCGCCAGCAGCGCGGGACTACCCCTCAAGGGAGAGACCCAGTACTTC. This chain joins TRBV5-1 and TRBJ2-5; 7 nucleotides agree with TRBD2. The CDR3 contains 16 residues. From germline, CDR1 is SGHRS and CDR2 YFSETQ. V lost 4 bases and J lost 4; bases outside the gene matches: 13.

The rearrangement links TRBV12-5 to TRBJ1-1; D gene ambiguous. This CDR3 has 13 amino acids. Trimming shortened V by 6 bases and J by 2 bases, and 10 bases separated the two germline ends. Looked up from germline, CDR1 is LGHNT and CDR2 is FRNRAP. As DNA, the CDR3 is TGTGCTAGTGGCCCCGAGCAAAACACTGAAGCTTTCTTT. This codes for CASGPEQNTEAFF.

The sample holds one count of this clone. The chain is built from TRBV27 and TRBJ2-7, with 7 bases identical to TRBD2. The CDR3 is 13 amino acids. Germline V gives CDR1 MNHEY, CDR2 SMNVEV (reference sequence). The junction had 7 bases not matched to a gene; V was cut back by 8 bases and J by 3 bases. The CDR3 DNA reads TGTGCCAGCCGCCTGGGGGGGGGCTACGAGCAGTACTTC. This encodes CASRLGGGYEQYF.

V gene TRBV6-5 combines with J gene TRBJ2-5; 10 nucleotides align to TRBD2. V was clipped by 7 bases and J by 3 bases; unmatched bases: 8. The germline gives CDR1 MNHEY, CDR2 SVGAGI. The CDR3 consists of 15 residues. CDR3 coding DNA: TGTGCCAGCACCTTGGGAGCGGGAGGGAAAGAGACCCAGTACTTC. Translating gives CASTLGAGGKETQYF.

This rearrangement joins TRBV19 to TRBJ2-5, with 7 positions matching TRBD1. CDR1 and CDR2 (germline): LNHDA, SQIVND (reference sequence). CDR3 size: 13 residues. V shed 7 bases and J 2 bases; nucleotides not matched to a gene: 4. For the CDR3, the DNA is TGTGCCAGTAAGAGGGACAGTCAAGAGACCCAGTACTTC. As protein: CASKRDSQETQYF.

Written as DNA, the CDR3 is TGCGCCAGCAGCTGGAAGACTAGCGCATCCAATGAGCAGTTCTTC. Translating gives CASSWKTSASNEQFF. The V call is TRBV5-1, the J call TRBJ2-1; TRBD2 agrees at 8 bases. The J segment lost 6 bases and the V segment lost 3 bases, leaving 8 bases of the junction unmatched. The CDR3 spans 15 residues. The germline V gene has CDR1 SGHRS and CDR2 YFSETQ.

The chain links TRBV5-1 to TRBJ2-5; D might be TRBD1 (5 bases). The CDR3 consists of 14 residues. Germline V gives CDR1 SGHRS, CDR2 YFSETQ. V lost 0 bases and J 5 bases, leaving 11 bases between the germline ends. The CDR3 is CASSLDGAGETQYF. The CDR3 DNA is TGCGCCAGCAGCTTGGATGGGGCTGGGGAGACCCAGTACTTC. Full variable domain (outside the CDR3, taken from reference TRBV5-1 and TRBJ2-5): KAGVTQTPRYLIKTRGQQVTLSCSPISGHRSVSWYQQTPGQGLQFLFEYFSETQRNKGNFPGRFSGRQFSNSRSEMNVSTLELGDSALYLCASSLDGAGETQYFGPGTRLLVL.

The V gene is TRBV18, the J gene TRBJ1-2; D call uncertain. Germline values: CDR1 KGHSH, CDR2 LQKENI. Trimming took 2 bases from V and 4 from J, leaving 11 bases between them. There are 14 residues in the CDR3. Written as DNA, the CDR3 is TGTGCCAGCTCACCAGGTGCTCAGTCCTATGGCTACACCTTC. Protein: CASSPGAQSYGYTF.

The CDR3 sequence: CASSQGVGEQYF. The CDR3, as DNA: TGTGCCAGCAGCCAAGGGGTTGGTGAGCAGTACTTC. The chain combines TRBV6-5 with TRBJ2-7; the D gene is possibly TRBD1 (5 bases). Germline V gene lookup returns CDR1 MNHEY and CDR2 SVGAGI. The CDR3 covers 12 residues. V was pared by 6 bases and J by 7 bases, with 13 bases between.

The CDR3 sequence is CASSLSQQGTYGYTF. CDR3 sequence (DNA): TGTGCCAGCAGTTTATCCCAACAGGGGACCTATGGCTACACCTTC. This sequence joins TRBV27 and TRBJ1-2; TRBD1 matches at 7 bases. Trimming removed 0 bases from V and 4 bases from J; junction bases left unmatched: 5. Germline V gene sequence: CDR1 MNHEY, CDR2 SMNVEV (reference sequence). This CDR3 is built from 15 residues.

This clone was found a few times. This sequence joins TRBV10-1 and TRBJ2-7, with D maybe TRBD1 (6 bases). In germline, CDR1 is WNHNN, CDR2 SYGVQD (reference sequence). The CDR3 covers 14 residues. The V end was cut by 0 bases, the J end by 7 bases, with 13 bases between. This chain's CDR3 is CASSESGTRMEQYF. CDR3 sequence (DNA): TGCGCCAGCAGTGAGTCCGGGACAAGGATGGAGCAGTACTTC.

As to this clone: Other DNA sequences in the same sample also yield this CDR3. V gene TRBV7-3 combines with J gene TRBJ2-3; 8 nucleotides align to TRBD2. CDR3 length: 15 amino acids. V shed 2 bases and J 0 bases; nucleotides not matched to a gene: 1. Germline V CDR1 and CDR2: SGHTA, FQGTGA. CDR3 nucleotides: TGTGCCAGCAGCTTAGCGGGAGGCAGCACAGATACGCAGTATTTT. It codes for CASSLAGGSTDTQYF. Full variable domain (remainder filled in from reference TRBV7-3 and TRBJ2-3): GAGVSQTPSNKVTEKGKYVELRCDPISGHTALYWYRQSLGQGPEFLIYFQGTGAADDSGLPNDRFFAVRPEGSVSTLKIQRTERGDSAVYLCASSLAGGSTDTQYFGPGTRLTVL.